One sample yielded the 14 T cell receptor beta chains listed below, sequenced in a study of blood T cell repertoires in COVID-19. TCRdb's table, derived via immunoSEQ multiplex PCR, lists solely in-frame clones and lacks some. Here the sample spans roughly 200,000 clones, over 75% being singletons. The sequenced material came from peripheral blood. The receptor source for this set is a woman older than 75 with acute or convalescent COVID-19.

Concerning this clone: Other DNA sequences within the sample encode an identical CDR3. In DNA form, the CDR3 reads TGTGCCAGCAGCGTAGCAGTGAACACTGAAGCTTTCTTT. Amino acids: CASSVAVNTEAFF. The rearrangement uses TRBV9 and TRBJ1-1; D ambiguous. The CDR3 sequence is 13 residues long. Germline loops: CDR1 SGDLS, CDR2 YYNGEE. V lost 0 bases to trimming and J lost 0 bases, with 3 bases between them.

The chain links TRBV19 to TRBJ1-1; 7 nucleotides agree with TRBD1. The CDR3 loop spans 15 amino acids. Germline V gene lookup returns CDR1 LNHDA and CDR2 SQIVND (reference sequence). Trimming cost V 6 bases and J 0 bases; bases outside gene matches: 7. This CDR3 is CASRRGQAVNTEAFF. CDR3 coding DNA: TGTGCCAGTAGGCGAGGACAGGCCGTGAACACTGAAGCTTTCTTT.

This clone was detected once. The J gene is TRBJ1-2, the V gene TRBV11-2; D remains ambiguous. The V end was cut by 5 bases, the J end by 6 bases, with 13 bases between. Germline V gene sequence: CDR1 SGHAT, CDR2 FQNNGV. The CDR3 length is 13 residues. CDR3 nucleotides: TGTGCCAGCAGCCCCAAACCAGAGGATGGCTACACCTTC. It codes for CASSPKPEDGYTF.

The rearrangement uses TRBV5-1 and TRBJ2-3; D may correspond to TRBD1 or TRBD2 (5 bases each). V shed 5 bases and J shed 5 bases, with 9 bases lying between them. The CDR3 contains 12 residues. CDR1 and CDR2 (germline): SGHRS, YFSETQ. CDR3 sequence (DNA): TGCGCCAGCAGTTTGAGGGGAGATACGCAGTATTTT. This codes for CASSLRGDTQYF.

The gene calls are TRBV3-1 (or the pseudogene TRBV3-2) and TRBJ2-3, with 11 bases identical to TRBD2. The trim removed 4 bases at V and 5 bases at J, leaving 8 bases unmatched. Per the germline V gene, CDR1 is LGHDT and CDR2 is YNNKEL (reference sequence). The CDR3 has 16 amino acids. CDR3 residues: CASSPRLAGTGDTQYF. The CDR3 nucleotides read TGTGCCAGCAGCCCCCGACTAGCGGGGACAGGAGATACGCAGTATTTT.

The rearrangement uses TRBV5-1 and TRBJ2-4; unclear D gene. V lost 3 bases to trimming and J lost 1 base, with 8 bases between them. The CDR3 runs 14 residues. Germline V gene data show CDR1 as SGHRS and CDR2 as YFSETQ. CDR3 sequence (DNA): TGCGCCAGCAGCTCTACGAGGGCCAAAAACATTCAGTACTTC. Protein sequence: CASSSTRAKNIQYF. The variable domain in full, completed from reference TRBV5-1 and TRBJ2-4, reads KAGVTQTPRYLIKTRGQQVTLSCSPISGHRSVSWYQQTPGQGLQFLFEYFSETQRNKGNFPGRFSGRQFSNSRSEMNVSTLELGDSALYLCASSSTRAKNIQYFGAGTRLSVL.

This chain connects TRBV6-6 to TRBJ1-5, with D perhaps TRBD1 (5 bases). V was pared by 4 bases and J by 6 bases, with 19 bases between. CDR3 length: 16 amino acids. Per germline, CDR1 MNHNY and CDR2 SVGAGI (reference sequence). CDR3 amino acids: CASSFITGPHGQPQHF. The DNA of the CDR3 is TGTGCCAGCAGTTTTATTACAGGCCCTCACGGTCAGCCCCAGCATTTT.

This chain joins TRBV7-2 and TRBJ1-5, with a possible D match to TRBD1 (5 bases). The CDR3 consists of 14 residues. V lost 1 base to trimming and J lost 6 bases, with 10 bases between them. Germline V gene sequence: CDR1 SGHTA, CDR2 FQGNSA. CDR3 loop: CASSLVRGFQPQHF. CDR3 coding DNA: TGTGCCAGCAGCTTAGTTAGGGGTTTTCAGCCCCAGCATTTT.

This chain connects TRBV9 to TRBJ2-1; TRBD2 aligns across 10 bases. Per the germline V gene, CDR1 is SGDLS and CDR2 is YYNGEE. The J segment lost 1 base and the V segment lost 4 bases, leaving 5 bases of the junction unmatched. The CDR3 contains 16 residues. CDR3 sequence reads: CASSPLSGRSYNEQFF. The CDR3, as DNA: TGTGCCAGCAGCCCCCTTAGCGGGAGGTCCTACAATGAGCAGTTCTTC.

Here the CDR3 DNA reads TGCGCCAGCAGCTTGGCTGCCCAGAACCTGGACGAGCAGTACTTC. It codes for CASSLAAQNLDEQYF. V gene TRBV5-1 combines with J gene TRBJ2-7; D gene ambiguous. V was clipped by 0 bases and J by 5 bases, with 15 bases between them. This CDR3 contains 15 residues. Germline V gene sequence: CDR1 SGHRS, CDR2 YFSETQ.

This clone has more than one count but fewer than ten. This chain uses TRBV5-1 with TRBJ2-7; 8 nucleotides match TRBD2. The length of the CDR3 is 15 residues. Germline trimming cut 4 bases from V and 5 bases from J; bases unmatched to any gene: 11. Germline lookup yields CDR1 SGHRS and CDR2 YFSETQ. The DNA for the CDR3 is TGCGCCAGCAGCCCAGCCGGGGTTAGCGGGAACGAGCAGTACTTC. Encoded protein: CASSPAGVSGNEQYF.

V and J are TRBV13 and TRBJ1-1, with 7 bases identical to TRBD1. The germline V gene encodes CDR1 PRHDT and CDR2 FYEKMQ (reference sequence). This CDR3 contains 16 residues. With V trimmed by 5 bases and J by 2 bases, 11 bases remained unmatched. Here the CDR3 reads CASSLQGQATNTEAFF. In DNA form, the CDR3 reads TGTGCCAGCAGCCTCCAAGGACAGGCAACTAACACTGAAGCTTTCTTT.

The CDR3 DNA reads as TGTGCCAGCAGAGAACGGCGAGACAGCTACGAGCAGTACTTC. It translates to CASRERRDSYEQYF. The rearrangement links TRBV7-2 to TRBJ2-7, with D possibly TRBD1 on 5 matching bases. The CDR3 covers 14 residues. Per the germline V gene, CDR1 is SGHTA and CDR2 is FQGNSA. Deletions cut 6 bases from V and 3 bases from J, with 15 bases between. The full variable domain, rest sourced from reference TRBV7-2 and TRBJ2-7, is GAGVSQSPSNKVTEKGKDVELRCDPISGHTALYWYRQSLGQGLEFLIYFQGNSAPDKSGLPSDRFSAERTGGSVSTLTIQRTQQEDSAVYLCASRERRDSYEQYFGPGTRLTVT.

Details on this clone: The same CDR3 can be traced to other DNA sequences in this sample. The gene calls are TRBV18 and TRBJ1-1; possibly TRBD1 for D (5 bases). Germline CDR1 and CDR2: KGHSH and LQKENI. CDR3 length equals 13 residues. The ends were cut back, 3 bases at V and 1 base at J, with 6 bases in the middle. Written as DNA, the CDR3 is TGTGCCAGCTCACCCCAGGGGAACACTGAAGCTTTCTTT. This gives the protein CASSPQGNTEAFF.